These 18 T cell receptor beta chains originate from one sample sequenced in a study of CD8 T cells in Susac syndrome (dated by TCRdb to about 2019). Library method: the immunoSEQ multiplex PCR assay. RNA was extracted using the RNeasy kit, and roughly 0.5 to 1 ug of the RNA was reverse transcribed with random hexamers. Clones were called with MiXCR by TCRdb after fastp trimmed the public reads at Q25, and only in-frame beta chains were retained. Rows are unified per CDR3 protein, each entry keeping the most common DNA and genes. This sample is represented by around 45,000 distinct CDR3 sequences; 90% to 95% of them were singletons. Around 0.41% of the sample is in the top ten clones. The sequenced sample consisted of CD8+ T cells from PBMCs. These receptors were obtained from a human donor in good health.

The J gene is TRBJ1-2, the V gene TRBV5-1; no firm D call. Germline CDR1 is SGHRS and CDR2 is YFSETQ. Trimming cost V 0 bases and J 0 bases, with 15 bases left between them. CDR3 size: 17 residues. CDR3 nucleotide sequence: TGCGCCAGCAGCTTGGTCTTCCGGACGGAAACTAACTATGGCTACACCTTC. It yields the protein CASSLVFRTETNYGYTF.

This clonotype was detected only a few times. The CDR3 spells CATSDPDRATGELFF. The CDR3 DNA reads TGTGCCACCAGTGACCCCGACAGGGCTACTGGGGAGCTGTTTTTT. The chain is built from TRBV24-1 and TRBJ2-2, with TRBD1 matching over 7 bases. The ends lost 4 bases at V and 8 bases at J; junction bases unmatched: 9. The length of the CDR3 is 15 residues. Germline assignment: CDR1 KGHDR and CDR2 SFDVKD.

The V gene is TRBV7-9, the J gene TRBJ2-1; D gene unclear. Germline assignment: CDR1 SEHNR and CDR2 FQNEAQ (reference sequence). The CDR3 is 12 amino acids. Trimming removed 1 base at V and 9 bases at J, with 7 bases between. In nucleotides, the CDR3 is TGTGCCAGCAGCTTAGTGGCCCTTGAGCAGTTCTTC. Translating gives CASSLVALEQFF. Based on the CDR3 plus reference TRBV7-9 and TRBJ2-1, the full variable domain is DTGVSQNPRHKITKRGQNVTFRCDPISEHNRLYWYRQTLGQGPEFLTYFQNEAQLEKSRLLSDRFSAERPKGSFSTLEIQRTEQGDSAMYLCASSLVALEQFFGPGTRLTVL.

The chain is built from TRBV4-3 and TRBJ1-1; D is possibly TRBD1 (6 bases). With 0 bases removed from V and 0 bases from J, the gap between germline ends came to 14 bases. This CDR3 spans 17 amino acids. The V gene's germline CDR1 is LGHNA and CDR2 YSLEER. The CDR3 region is CASSQDINRDLNTEAFF. The CDR3 DNA sequence: TGCGCCAGCAGCCAAGATATTAACAGGGACTTGAACACTGAAGCTTTCTTT.

The chain is built from TRBV5-1 and TRBJ2-7, with 8 bases that match TRBD1. Germline V gene sequence: CDR1 SGHRS, CDR2 YFSETQ. CDR3 length: 14 residues. After removal of 4 bases from V and 3 bases from J, the junction contained 6 bases not matched to a gene. In DNA form, the CDR3 reads TGCGCCAGCAGCAAAGACAGGGGACTCTACGAGCAGTACTTC. This encodes CASSKDRGLYEQYF.

The chain joins TRBV6-4 to TRBJ2-1, with 9 bases aligning to TRBD2. The CDR3 sequence is 18 residues long. CDR1 and CDR2 from the germline V gene are MRHNA and SNTAGT. The V and J ends lost 4 bases and 4 bases, in that order; junction bases with no gene match: 14. CDR3 in amino acids: CASSVRASGNGGYNEQFF. CDR3 coding DNA: TGTGCCAGCAGTGTCAGGGCTAGCGGGAATGGTGGTTACAATGAGCAGTTCTTC.

The chain couples TRBV19 to TRBJ2-1; unclear D gene. Germline CDR1 is LNHDA and CDR2 is SQIVND (reference sequence). V was trimmed by 1 base and J by 4 bases, leaving 8 bases between them. The CDR3 spans 14 residues. The CDR3 spells CASSIGSIYNEQFF. The DNA for the CDR3 is TGTGCCAGTAGTATAGGGTCCATATACAATGAGCAGTTCTTC.

The V and J genes are TRBV20-1 and TRBJ2-7; 11 positions agree with TRBD1. CDR1 and CDR2 from the germline V gene are DFQATT and SNEGSKA (reference sequence). The CDR3 consists of 14 residues. The V segment lost 1 base and the J segment 3 bases; nucleotides outside the gene matches: 2. The CDR3 DNA reads TGCAGTGCTAGAGGGACAGGGGGCCACTACGAGCAGTACTTC. Protein product: CSARGTGGHYEQYF.

This chain joins TRBV7-2 and TRBJ2-7; D ambiguous. CDR1 is SGHTA, CDR2 FQGNSA, per germline. This CDR3 has 12 residues. Trimming removed 5 bases from V and 4 bases from J, with 9 bases in between. The CDR3 region is CASSTSLYEQYF. CDR3 coding DNA: TGTGCCAGCAGCACGAGTCTATACGAGCAGTACTTC.

The rearrangement links TRBV19 to TRBJ2-5; 9 nucleotides align to TRBD2. Unmatched junction bases numbered 7, after V lost 6 bases and J lost 2 bases. Germline V gives CDR1 LNHDA, CDR2 SQIVND (reference sequence). The CDR3 loop spans 15 amino acids. As DNA, the CDR3 is TGTGCCAGTAGCCCTAGCGGGGTGGTTCAAGAGACCCAGTACTTC. It specifies CASSPSGVVQETQYF.

Here the CDR3 DNA reads TGTGCCAGCAGTTTAGAAAGGAGCTCTAACTATGGCTACACCTTC. It specifies CASSLERSSNYGYTF. The V gene is TRBV12-3 or TRBV12-4, the J gene TRBJ1-2; D unclear. With 1 base removed from V and 0 bases from J, the gap between germline ends came to 9 bases. The CDR3 totals 15 residues.

A single count supports this clonotype. The genes are TRBV9 and TRBJ2-7, with a possible D match to TRBD1 (6 bases). The V end was cut by 4 bases, the J end by 6 bases, with 14 bases between. Germline CDR1 SGDLS, CDR2 YYNGEE. This CDR3 region has 13 residues. CDR3 in DNA: TGTGCCAGCAGCCCGGCACAGGGCAGCGAGCAGTACTTC. It codes for CASSPAQGSEQYF. Looking up the rest from reference TRBV9 and TRBJ2-7 gives the full variable domain: DSGVTQTPKHLITATGQRVTLRCSPRSGDLSVYWYQQSLDQGLQFLIQYYNGEERAKGNILERFSAQQFPDLHSELNLSSLELGDSALYFCASSPAQGSEQYFGPGTRLTVT.

The gene calls are TRBV24-1 and TRBJ2-7, with 9 bases aligning to TRBD2. CDR3 length: 15 amino acids. CDR1 is KGHDR, CDR2 SFDVKD, per germline. With V trimmed by 8 bases and J by 2 bases, 9 bases remained unmatched. CDR3 coding DNA: TGTGCCACCACTATCCGACTAGCGGAGCCCTACGAGCAGTACTTC. It specifies CATTIRLAEPYEQYF.

V usage is TRBV9 and J usage is TRBJ2-1; D gene uncertain. The CDR3 runs to 15 residues. Trimming cost V 0 bases and J 5 bases, with 12 bases left between them. The germline V gene has CDR1 SGDLS and CDR2 YYNGEE. The CDR3 is CASSVGLGFHNEQFF. The CDR3 DNA reads as TGTGCCAGCAGCGTAGGTCTGGGGTTCCACAATGAGCAGTTCTTC.

The V call is TRBV7-2, the J call TRBJ1-2; 8 positions agree with TRBD1. The CDR3 sequence is 13 residues long. Germline V gene lookup returns CDR1 SGHTA and CDR2 FQGNSA. The V segment lost 5 bases and the J segment 4 bases; nucleotides outside the gene matches: 3. The chain's CDR3 is CASSPGQGYGYTF. In DNA, the CDR3 is TGTGCCAGCAGCCCAGGACAGGGCTATGGCTACACCTTC.

The chain uses TRBV9 and TRBJ2-7, with 9 bases fitting TRBD2. CDR1 SGDLS and CDR2 YYNGEE come from the germline V gene. This CDR3 has 15 amino acids. V lost 0 bases to trimming and J lost 2 bases; unmatched junction nucleotides: 3. Here the CDR3 reads CASSVGLAATYEQYF. CDR3 coding DNA: TGTGCCAGCAGCGTAGGACTAGCGGCCACCTACGAGCAGTACTTC.

The chain uses TRBV19 and TRBJ2-7; 11 bases are shared with TRBD2. The CDR3 spans 17 residues. Germline V gene sequence: CDR1 LNHDA, CDR2 SQIVND (reference sequence). V lost 4 bases, J lost 5 bases, and 13 bases stayed unmatched. The CDR3: CASSNLELAGDINEQYF. CDR3 coding DNA: TGTGCCAGTAGTAACCTCGAACTAGCGGGAGATATCAACGAGCAGTACTTC.

The rearrangement joins TRBV20-1 to TRBJ2-3; 9 bases match TRBD2. The CDR3 consists of 16 residues. The ends lost 0 bases at V and 3 bases at J; junction bases unmatched: 7. Per the germline V gene, CDR1 is DFQATT and CDR2 is SNEGSKA (reference sequence). DNA of the CDR3: TGCAGTGCTAGAGATCAGGTAGCGGGAGAAACAGATACGCAGTATTTT. Amino acids: CSARDQVAGETDTQYF.